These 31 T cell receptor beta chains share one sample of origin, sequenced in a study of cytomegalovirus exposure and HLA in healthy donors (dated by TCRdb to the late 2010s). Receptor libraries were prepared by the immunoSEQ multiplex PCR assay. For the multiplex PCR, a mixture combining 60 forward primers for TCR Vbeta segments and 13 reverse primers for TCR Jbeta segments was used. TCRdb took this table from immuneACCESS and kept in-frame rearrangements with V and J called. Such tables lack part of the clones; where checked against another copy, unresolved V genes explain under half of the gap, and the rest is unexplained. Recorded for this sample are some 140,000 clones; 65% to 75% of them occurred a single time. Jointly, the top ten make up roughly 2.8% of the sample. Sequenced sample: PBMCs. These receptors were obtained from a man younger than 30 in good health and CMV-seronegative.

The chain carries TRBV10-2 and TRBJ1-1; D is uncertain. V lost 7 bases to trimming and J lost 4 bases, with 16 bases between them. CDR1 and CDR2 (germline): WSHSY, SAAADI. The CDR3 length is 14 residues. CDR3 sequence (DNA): TGCGCCAGCACCCTTGGAGAGGGTTTCACTGAAGCTTTCTTT. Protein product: CASTLGEGFTEAFF.

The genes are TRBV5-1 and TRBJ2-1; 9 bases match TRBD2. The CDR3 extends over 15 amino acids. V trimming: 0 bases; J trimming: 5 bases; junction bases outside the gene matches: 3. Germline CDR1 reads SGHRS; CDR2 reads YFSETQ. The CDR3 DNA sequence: TGCGCCAGCAGCTTGGTGGCGGGGGGGGACAATGAGCAGTTCTTC. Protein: CASSLVAGGDNEQFF.

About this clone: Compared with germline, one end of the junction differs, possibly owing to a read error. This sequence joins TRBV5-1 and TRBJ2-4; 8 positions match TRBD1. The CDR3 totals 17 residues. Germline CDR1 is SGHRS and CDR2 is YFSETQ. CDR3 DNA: TGCGCCAGCAGCTTGCACCTTCAGGGGGCGGCCAAAAACAGTCAGTACTTC. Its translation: CASSLHLQGAAKNSQYF.

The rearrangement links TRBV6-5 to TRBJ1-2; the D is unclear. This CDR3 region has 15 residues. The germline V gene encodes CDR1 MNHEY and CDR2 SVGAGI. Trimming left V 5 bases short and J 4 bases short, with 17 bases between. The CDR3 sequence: CASSVVPQAGYGYTF. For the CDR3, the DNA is TGTGCCAGCAGTGTAGTACCCCAAGCAGGCTATGGCTACACCTTC.

The CDR3 DNA sequence: TGCGCCAGCAGAGCCTCCGACAACTACAATGAGCAGTTCTTC. Translating gives CASRASDNYNEQFF. V gene TRBV5-1 combines with J gene TRBJ2-1; D gene unclear. Germline V gene data show CDR1 as SGHRS and CDR2 as YFSETQ. Trimming removed 5 bases at V and 3 bases at J, with 12 bases between. CDR3 length: 14 amino acids.

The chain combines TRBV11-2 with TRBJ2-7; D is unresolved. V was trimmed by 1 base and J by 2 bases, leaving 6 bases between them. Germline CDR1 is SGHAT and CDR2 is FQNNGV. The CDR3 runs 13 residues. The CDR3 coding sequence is TGTGCCAGCAGCTTAGCCAGTGCCTACGAGCAGTACTTC. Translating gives CASSLASAYEQYF.

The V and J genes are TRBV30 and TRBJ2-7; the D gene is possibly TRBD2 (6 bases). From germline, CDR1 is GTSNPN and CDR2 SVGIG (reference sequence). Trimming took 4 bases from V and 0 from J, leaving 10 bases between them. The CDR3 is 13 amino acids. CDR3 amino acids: CAWIRENSYEQYF. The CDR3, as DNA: TGTGCCTGGATTCGGGAGAACTCCTACGAGCAGTACTTC. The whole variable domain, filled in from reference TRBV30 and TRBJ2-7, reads SQTIHQWPATLVQPVGSPLSLECTVEGTSNPNLYWYRQAAGRGLQLLFYSVGIGQISSEVPQNLSASRPQDRQFILSSKKLLLSDSGFYLCAWIRENSYEQYFGPGTRLTVT.

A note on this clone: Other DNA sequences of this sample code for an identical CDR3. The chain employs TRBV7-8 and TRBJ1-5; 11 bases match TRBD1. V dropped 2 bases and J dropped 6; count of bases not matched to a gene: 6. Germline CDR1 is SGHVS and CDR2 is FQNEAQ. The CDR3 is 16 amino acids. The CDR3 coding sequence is TGTGCCAGCAGCTTAAGAGGACAGGGGGCCGGTCAGCCCCAGCATTTT. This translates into CASSLRGQGAGQPQHF.

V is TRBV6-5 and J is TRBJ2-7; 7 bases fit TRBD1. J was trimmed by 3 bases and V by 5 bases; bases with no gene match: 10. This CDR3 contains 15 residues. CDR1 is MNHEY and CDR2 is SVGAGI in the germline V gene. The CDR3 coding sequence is TGTGCCAGCAGTGCCGGGACAGCGTCGTACTACGAGCAGTACGTC. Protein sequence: CASSAGTASYYEQYV.

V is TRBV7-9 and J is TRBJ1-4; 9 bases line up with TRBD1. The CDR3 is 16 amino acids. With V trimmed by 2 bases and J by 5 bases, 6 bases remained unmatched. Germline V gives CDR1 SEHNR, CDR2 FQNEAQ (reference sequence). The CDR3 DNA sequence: TGTGCCAGCAGCTTAAGGGGACAGGGCCTAAATGAAAAACTGTTTTTT. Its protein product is CASSLRGQGLNEKLFF.

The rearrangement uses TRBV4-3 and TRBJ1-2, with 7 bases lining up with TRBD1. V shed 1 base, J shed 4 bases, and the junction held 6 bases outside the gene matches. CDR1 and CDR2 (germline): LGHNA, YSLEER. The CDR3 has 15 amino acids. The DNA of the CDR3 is TGCGCCAGCAGCCAAGCGAGGGGGCGCATCTATGGCTACACCTTC. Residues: CASSQARGRIYGYTF.

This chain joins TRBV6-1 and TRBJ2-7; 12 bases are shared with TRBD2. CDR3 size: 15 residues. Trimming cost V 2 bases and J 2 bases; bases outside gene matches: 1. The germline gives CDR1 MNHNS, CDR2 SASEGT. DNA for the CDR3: TGTGCCAGCAGTGAACTAGCGGGGGGGCCCTACGAGCAGTACGTC. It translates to CASSELAGGPYEQYV.

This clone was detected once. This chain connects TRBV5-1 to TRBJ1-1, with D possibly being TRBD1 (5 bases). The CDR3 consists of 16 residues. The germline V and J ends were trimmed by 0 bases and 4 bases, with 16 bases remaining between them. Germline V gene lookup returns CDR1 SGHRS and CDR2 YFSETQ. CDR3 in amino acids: CASSLDGRVVATEAFF. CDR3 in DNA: TGCGCCAGCAGCTTGGATGGCAGGGTGGTAGCCACTGAAGCTTTCTTT.

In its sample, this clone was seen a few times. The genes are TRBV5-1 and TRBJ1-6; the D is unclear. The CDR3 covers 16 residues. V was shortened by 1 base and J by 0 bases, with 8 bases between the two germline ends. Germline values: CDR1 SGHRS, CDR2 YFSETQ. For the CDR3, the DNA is TGCGCCAGCAGCTTGAGGGAGTACTCCTATAATTCACCCCTCCACTTT. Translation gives CASSLREYSYNSPLHF. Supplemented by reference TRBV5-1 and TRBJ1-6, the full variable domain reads KAGVTQTPRYLIKTRGQQVTLSCSPISGHRSVSWYQQTPGQGLQFLFEYFSETQRNKGNFPGRFSGRQFSNSRSEMNVSTLELGDSALYLCASSLREYSYNSPLHFGNGTRLTVT.

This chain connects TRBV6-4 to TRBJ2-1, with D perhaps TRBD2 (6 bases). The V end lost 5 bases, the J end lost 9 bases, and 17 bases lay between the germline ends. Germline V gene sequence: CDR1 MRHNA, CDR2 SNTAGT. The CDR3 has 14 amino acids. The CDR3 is CASSSQAGGTEQFF. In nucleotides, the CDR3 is TGTGCCAGCAGTAGTCAAGCAGGCGGGACTGAGCAGTTCTTC.

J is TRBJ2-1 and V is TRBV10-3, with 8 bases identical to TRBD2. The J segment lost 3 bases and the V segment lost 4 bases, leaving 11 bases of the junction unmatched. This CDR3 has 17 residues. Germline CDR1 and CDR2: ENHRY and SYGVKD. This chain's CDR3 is CAISAKNETSDYNEQFF. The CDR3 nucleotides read TGTGCCATCAGTGCCAAGAATGAGACTAGCGACTACAATGAGCAGTTCTTC.

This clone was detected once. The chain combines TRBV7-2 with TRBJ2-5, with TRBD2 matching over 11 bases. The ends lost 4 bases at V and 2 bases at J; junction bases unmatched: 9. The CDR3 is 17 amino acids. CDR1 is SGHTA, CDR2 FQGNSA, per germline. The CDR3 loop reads CASSYALTSGVQETQYF. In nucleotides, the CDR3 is TGTGCCAGCAGCTACGCCCTGACTAGCGGGGTACAAGAGACCCAGTACTTC.

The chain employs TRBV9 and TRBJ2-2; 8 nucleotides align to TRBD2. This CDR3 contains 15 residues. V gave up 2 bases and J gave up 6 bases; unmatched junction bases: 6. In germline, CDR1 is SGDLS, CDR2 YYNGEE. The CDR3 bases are TGTGCCAGCAGCGTTACTAGCGGAAATTCCGGGGAGCTGTTTTTT. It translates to CASSVTSGNSGELFF.

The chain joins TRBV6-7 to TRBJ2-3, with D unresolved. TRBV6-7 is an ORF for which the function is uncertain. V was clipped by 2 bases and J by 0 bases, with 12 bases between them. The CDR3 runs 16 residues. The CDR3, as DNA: TGTGCCAGCAGTTACAAACATCCTGCTAGCACAGATACGCAGTATTTT. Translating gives CASSYKHPASTDTQYF.

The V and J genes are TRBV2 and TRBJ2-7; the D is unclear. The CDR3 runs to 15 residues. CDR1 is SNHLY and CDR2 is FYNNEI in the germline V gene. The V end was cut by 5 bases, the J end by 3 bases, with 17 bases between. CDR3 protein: CASSTGRSKYYEQYV. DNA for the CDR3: TGTGCCAGCAGTACCGGCCGGTCTAAGTACTACGAGCAGTACGTC.

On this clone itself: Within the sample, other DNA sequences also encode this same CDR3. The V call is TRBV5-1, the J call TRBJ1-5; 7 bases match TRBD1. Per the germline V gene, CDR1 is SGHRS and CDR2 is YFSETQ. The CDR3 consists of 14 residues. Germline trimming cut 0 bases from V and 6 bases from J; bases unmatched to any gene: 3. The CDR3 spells CASSLGQGGQPQHF. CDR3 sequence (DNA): TGCGCCAGCAGCTTGGGACAGGGAGGTCAGCCCCAGCATTTT.

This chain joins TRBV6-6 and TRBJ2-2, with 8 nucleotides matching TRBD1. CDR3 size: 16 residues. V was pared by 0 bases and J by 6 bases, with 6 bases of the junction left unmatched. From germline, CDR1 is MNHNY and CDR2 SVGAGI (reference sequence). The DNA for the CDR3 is TGTGCCAGCAGTTACTCTGGACAGGGTGTGCCCGGGGAGCTGTTTTTT. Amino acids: CASSYSGQGVPGELFF.

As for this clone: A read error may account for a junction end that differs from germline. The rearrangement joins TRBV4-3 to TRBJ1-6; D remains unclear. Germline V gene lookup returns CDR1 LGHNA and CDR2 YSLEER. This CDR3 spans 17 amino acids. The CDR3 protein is CASSQGGTSSYNSPHHF. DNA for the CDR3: TGCGCCAGCAGCCAAGGTGGCACTAGCTCCTATAATTCACCCCACCACTTT.

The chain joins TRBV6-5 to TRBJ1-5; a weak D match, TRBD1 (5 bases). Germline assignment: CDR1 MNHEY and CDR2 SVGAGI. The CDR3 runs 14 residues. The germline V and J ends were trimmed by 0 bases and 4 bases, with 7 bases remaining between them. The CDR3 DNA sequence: TGTGCCAGCAGTTACTCGGGGCAAAATCAGCCCCAGCATTTT. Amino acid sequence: CASSYSGQNQPQHF.

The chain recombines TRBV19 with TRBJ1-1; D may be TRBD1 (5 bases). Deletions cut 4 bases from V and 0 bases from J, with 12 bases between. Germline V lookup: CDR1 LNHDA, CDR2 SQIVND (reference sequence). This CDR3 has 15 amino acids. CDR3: CASSNLDSLNTEAFF. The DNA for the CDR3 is TGTGCCAGTAGTAACTTAGACAGCCTGAACACTGAAGCTTTCTTT.

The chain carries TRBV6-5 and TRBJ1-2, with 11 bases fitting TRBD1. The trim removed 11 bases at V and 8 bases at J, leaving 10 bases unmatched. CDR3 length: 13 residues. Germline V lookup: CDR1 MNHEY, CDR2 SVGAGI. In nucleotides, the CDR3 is TGTGCCGCCTACGGACAGGGGGCGCTGGGCTACACCTTC. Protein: CAAYGQGALGYTF.

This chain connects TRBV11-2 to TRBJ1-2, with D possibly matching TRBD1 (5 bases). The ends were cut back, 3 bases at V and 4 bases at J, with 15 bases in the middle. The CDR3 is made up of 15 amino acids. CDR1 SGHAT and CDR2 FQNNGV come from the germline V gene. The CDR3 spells CASSLTGGVGYGYTF. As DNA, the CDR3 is TGTGCCAGCAGCTTGACCGGGGGGGTAGGCTATGGCTACACCTTC.

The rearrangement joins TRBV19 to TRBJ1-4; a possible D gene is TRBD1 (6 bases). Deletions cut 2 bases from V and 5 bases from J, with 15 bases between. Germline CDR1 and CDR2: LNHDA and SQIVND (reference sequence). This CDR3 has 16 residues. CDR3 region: CASSILSAGANEKLFF. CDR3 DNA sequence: TGTGCCAGTAGTATATTATCGGCAGGGGCAAATGAAAAACTGTTTTTT. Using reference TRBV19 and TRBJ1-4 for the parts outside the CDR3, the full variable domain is DGGITQSPKYLFRKEGQNVTLSCEQNLNHDAMYWYRQDPGQGLRLIYYSQIVNDFQKGDIAEGYSVSREKKESFPLTVTSAQKNPTAFYLCASSILSAGANEKLFFGSGTQLSVL.

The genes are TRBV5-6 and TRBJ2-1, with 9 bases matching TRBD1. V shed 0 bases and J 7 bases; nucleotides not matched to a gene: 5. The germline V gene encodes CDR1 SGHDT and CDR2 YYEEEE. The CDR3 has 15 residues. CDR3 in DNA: TGTGCCAGCAGCTTGGCAGGGACAGGGATTAATGAGCAGTTCTTC. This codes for CASSLAGTGINEQFF.

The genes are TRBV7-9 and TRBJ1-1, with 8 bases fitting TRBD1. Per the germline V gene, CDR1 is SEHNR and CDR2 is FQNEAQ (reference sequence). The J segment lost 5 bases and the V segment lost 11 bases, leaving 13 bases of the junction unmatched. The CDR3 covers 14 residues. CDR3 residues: CALGPGGGRTEAFF. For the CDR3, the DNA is TGTGCCTTAGGCCCAGGGGGCGGACGAACTGAAGCTTTCTTT.

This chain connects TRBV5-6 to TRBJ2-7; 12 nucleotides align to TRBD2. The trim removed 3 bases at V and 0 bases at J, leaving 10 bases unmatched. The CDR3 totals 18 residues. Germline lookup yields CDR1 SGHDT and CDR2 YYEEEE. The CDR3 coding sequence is TGTGCCAGCAGCTGGGGCCTGACTAGCGGGGGCCGCTCCTACGAGCAGTACTTC. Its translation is CASSWGLTSGGRSYEQYF.